These 25 T cell receptor beta chains share one sample of origin, sequenced in a study of blood T cell repertoires in COVID-19. This table comes from immunoSEQ multiplex PCR, and its TCRdb copy is limited to in-frame clones, with some not included. The data contain approximately 250,000 clones, 70% to 90% of them seen just once; the ten biggest clones take up about 0.93%. Source material: peripheral blood. The receptors stem from a man aged 40-50 years with acute or convalescent COVID-19.

The J gene is TRBJ1-1, the V gene TRBV7-9; 7 bases are shared with TRBD1. Looked up from germline, CDR1 is SEHNR and CDR2 is FQNEAQ (reference sequence). V was pared by 9 bases and J by 0 bases, with 10 bases of the junction left unmatched. This CDR3 is 15 amino acids long. The CDR3 sequence: CASSSGTALNTEAFF. CDR3 bases: TGTGCCAGTTCATCCGGGACAGCCTTGAACACTGAAGCTTTCTTT. Based on the CDR3 plus reference TRBV7-9 and TRBJ1-1, the full variable domain is DTGVSQNPRHKITKRGQNVTFRCDPISEHNRLYWYRQTLGQGPEFLTYFQNEAQLEKSRLLSDRFSAERPKGSFSTLEIQRTEQGDSAMYLCASSSGTALNTEAFFGQGTRLTVV.

This clone came up once. The chain uses TRBV19 and TRBJ2-1; the D gene is possibly TRBD1 (5 bases). The germline V gene encodes CDR1 LNHDA and CDR2 SQIVND (reference sequence). This CDR3 comprises 14 residues. Trimming cost V 6 bases and J 8 bases, with 17 bases left between them. The CDR3 here is CASRQGGPIDEQFF. The CDR3 DNA reads as TGTGCCAGTAGGCAGGGTGGGCCTATTGATGAGCAGTTCTTC.

The gene calls are TRBV2 and TRBJ2-1, with D possibly TRBD1 on 5 matching bases. With 1 base removed from V and 13 bases from J, the gap between germline ends came to 11 bases. From germline, CDR1 is SNHLY and CDR2 FYNNEI. The CDR3 loop spans 12 amino acids. CDR3 in DNA: TGTGCCAGCAGTGAAGACCCAGGGAAACAGTTCTTC. It encodes CASSEDPGKQFF.

J is TRBJ1-5 and V is TRBV6-5; D gene unclear. The V and J ends lost 4 bases and 0 bases respectively, with 10 bases between them. The CDR3 sequence is 15 residues long. Germline assignment: CDR1 MNHEY and CDR2 SVGAGI. In nucleotides, the CDR3 is TGTGCCAGCAGTTCACAGTCCTATAGCAATCAGCCCCAGCATTTT. As protein: CASSSQSYSNQPQHF.

This clone appeared a single time. This chain links TRBV6-2 or TRBV6-3 with TRBJ2-2; 9 bases agree with TRBD1. Trimming took 5 bases from V and 3 from J; bases not matched to a gene: 1. CDR3 length: 14 amino acids. Germline V gene sequence: CDR1 MNHEY, CDR2 SVGEGT. The CDR3 bases are TGTGCCAGCAGTAGACAGGGGGACACCGGGGAGCTGTTTTTT. Translation: CASSRQGDTGELFF.

The chain combines TRBV30 with TRBJ1-1; no reliable D call. The germline V and J ends were trimmed by 1 base and 7 bases, with 7 bases remaining between them. The CDR3 runs 11 residues. Germline V lookup: CDR1 GTSNPN, CDR2 SVGIG (reference sequence). The CDR3, as DNA: TGTGCCTGGAGTGACAGATATGAAGCTTTCTTT. Its translation is CAWSDRYEAFF.

The chain couples TRBV19 to TRBJ2-3; a weak D match, TRBD1 (6 bases). This CDR3 spans 15 amino acids. Trimming left V 6 bases short and J 1 base short, with 14 bases between. Per germline, CDR1 LNHDA and CDR2 SQIVND (reference sequence). CDR3 protein: CASRRGNRGTDTQYF. The CDR3 region has the DNA TGTGCCAGTAGAAGGGGGAACAGAGGCACAGATACGCAGTATTTT.

The chain uses TRBV7-2 and TRBJ1-1; 7 nucleotides agree with TRBD1. The CDR3 covers 13 residues. Germline-derived CDR1 and CDR2 are SGHTA and FQGNSA. The J segment lost 10 bases and the V segment lost 2 bases, leaving 7 bases of the junction unmatched. The CDR3: CASSLNNRQGAFF. CDR3 coding DNA: TGTGCCAGCAGCTTAAATAACCGACAGGGAGCTTTCTTT. The full variable domain, with the rest looked up from reference TRBV7-2 and TRBJ1-1, is GAGVSQSPSNKVTEKGKDVELRCDPISGHTALYWYRQSLGQGLEFLIYFQGNSAPDKSGLPSDRFSAERTGGSVSTLTIQRTQQEDSAVYLCASSLNNRQGAFFGQGTRLTVV.

The chain links TRBV10-2 to TRBJ1-5; 7 bases align to TRBD1. The J segment lost 8 bases and the V segment lost 3 bases, leaving 10 bases of the junction unmatched. The CDR3 runs 15 residues. Germline CDR1 WSHSY, CDR2 SAAADI. CDR3 in DNA: TGCGCCAGCAGTGAACAAGTGACAGGGCTGGAGCCCCAGCATTTT. Protein product: CASSEQVTGLEPQHF.

This rearrangement joins TRBV2 to TRBJ2-5, with D maybe TRBD2 (7 bases). The germline V and J ends were trimmed by 7 bases and 4 bases, with 13 bases remaining between them. Germline V lookup: CDR1 SNHLY, CDR2 FYNNEI. There are 13 residues in the CDR3. The CDR3 is CASNPGEGETQYF. The CDR3, as DNA: TGTGCCAGCAACCCAGGGGAGGGAGAGACCCAGTACTTC.

The rearrangement links TRBV27 to TRBJ2-3, with D possibly matching TRBD2 (6 bases). Between the trimmed V and J ends, which lost 7 bases and 2 bases, there was a span of 13 bases. Germline assignment: CDR1 MNHEY and CDR2 SMNVEV (reference sequence). The CDR3 is 14 residues long. The CDR3, as DNA: TGTGCCAGCACGCGGGACTCCGCCACAGATACGCAGTATTTT. Encoded protein: CASTRDSATDTQYF.

The chain links TRBV28 to TRBJ1-2; D gene unclear. The CDR3 has 10 amino acids. The V and J ends lost 4 bases and 7 bases respectively, with 4 bases between them. CDR1 MDHEN and CDR2 SYDVKM come from the germline V gene. The CDR3 region has the DNA TGTGCCAGCAGTTCGCGTGGCTACACCTTC. It translates to CASSSRGYTF.

With respect to this clone: Other DNA sequences of this sample code for an identical CDR3. The V gene is TRBV12-3 or TRBV12-4, the J gene TRBJ1-1; possibly TRBD1 for D (5 bases). This CDR3 is 13 amino acids long. V lost 1 base, J lost 4 bases, and 7 bases lay in between. In nucleotides, the CDR3 is TGTGCCAGCAGTTTAGGGGGGGGCACTGAAGCTTTCTTT. It specifies CASSLGGGTEAFF.

The CDR3 spells CASSVVPDWDEKLFF. The CDR3 DNA reads TGTGCCAGCAGCGTAGTCCCAGACTGGGATGAAAAACTGTTTTTT. This chain joins TRBV9 and TRBJ1-4; D gene uncertain. CDR1 SGDLS and CDR2 YYNGEE come from the germline V gene. The CDR3 is made up of 15 amino acids. Trimming shortened V by 0 bases and J by 6 bases, and 12 bases separated the two germline ends.

V and J are TRBV7-9 and TRBJ1-4, with a tentative D call TRBD1 (5 bases). CDR1 and CDR2 from the germline V gene are SEHNR and FQNEAQ (reference sequence). Trimming removed 5 bases at V and 3 bases at J, with 10 bases between. CDR3 length: 14 amino acids. The CDR3 region is CASSPPRANEKLFF. DNA of the CDR3: TGTGCCAGCAGCCCCCCCAGGGCTAATGAAAAACTGTTTTTT.

The chain has TRBV5-6 and TRBJ1-1; possibly TRBD1 for D (6 bases). The V end lost 4 bases, the J end lost 5 bases, and 15 bases lay between the germline ends. Looked up from germline, CDR1 is SGHDT and CDR2 is YYEEEE. This CDR3 spans 14 amino acids. The CDR3 sequence is CASSRRQGPTEAFF. CDR3 DNA: TGTGCCAGCAGCCGGCGGCAGGGGCCAACTGAAGCTTTCTTT.

The sample holds one count of this clone. The gene calls are TRBV5-1 and TRBJ2-5; 7 bases map to TRBD1. The CDR3 spans 15 residues. Germline V gene lookup returns CDR1 SGHRS and CDR2 YFSETQ. V was pared by 0 bases and J by 4 bases, with 6 bases of the junction left unmatched. CDR3: CASSLGGQPIETQYF. Here the CDR3 DNA reads TGCGCCAGCAGCTTGGGGGGACAGCCAATAGAGACCCAGTACTTC.

The chain joins TRBV28 to TRBJ1-2; no firm D call. The V gene's germline CDR1 is MDHEN and CDR2 SYDVKM. The CDR3 length is 14 residues. V was cut by 6 bases and J by 4 bases, with 15 bases left in between. CDR3 bases: TGTGCCAGCAGCCCTCATGGCAGTACCTATGGCTACACCTTC. Residues: CASSPHGSTYGYTF.

This clone appeared a few times. This chain links TRBV5-1 with TRBJ1-3, with D possibly TRBD1 on 5 matching bases. V was clipped by 2 bases and J by 2 bases, with 14 bases between them. The length of the CDR3 is 16 residues. Germline V lookup: CDR1 SGHRS, CDR2 YFSETQ. The CDR3 region has the DNA TGCGCCAGCAGCTTAGGTCAGGGAAGCCCTGGAAACACCATATATTTT. Translating it yields CASSLGQGSPGNTIYF.

The CDR3 spells CAISPGLPGSGTEAFF. The DNA of the CDR3 is TGTGCCATCAGTCCGGGACTTCCCGGGTCGGGCACTGAAGCTTTCTTT. The V gene is TRBV10-3, the J gene TRBJ1-1; TRBD1 is a possible D gene (5 bases). Germline V CDR1 and CDR2: ENHRY, SYGVKD. Trimming left V 5 bases short and J 4 bases short, with 20 bases between. This CDR3 spans 16 amino acids.

The chain links TRBV19 to TRBJ2-3; 12 bases match TRBD2. The CDR3 runs 16 residues. The germline V gene encodes CDR1 LNHDA and CDR2 SQIVND (reference sequence). After removal of 3 bases from V and 5 bases from J, the junction contained 6 bases not matched to a gene. CDR3 sequence (DNA): TGTGCCAGTAGTATTGGCGGACTAGCGGGGCAAGATACGCAGTATTTT. This codes for CASSIGGLAGQDTQYF.

V usage is TRBV18 and J usage is TRBJ2-7, with TRBD1 matching 8 bases. Germline V lookup: CDR1 KGHSH, CDR2 LQKENI. The CDR3 spans 14 residues. J lost 6 bases, V lost 1 base, and 5 bases had no gene match. The CDR3 DNA reads as TGTGCCAGCTCACCACAAGGACAGGGCGGCGAGCAGTACTTC. This gives the protein CASSPQGQGGEQYF.

The chain uses TRBV19 and TRBJ2-3; 16 positions match TRBD2. The CDR3 is 17 residues long. Losses at the gene ends were 8 bases for V and 1 base for J; bases not matched to a gene: 6. Germline CDR1 reads LNHDA; CDR2 reads SQIVND (reference sequence). CDR3 amino acids: CASSPGTSGGGTDTQYF. In DNA, the CDR3 is TGTGCCAGTTCCCCCGGGACTAGCGGGGGGGGCACAGATACGCAGTATTTT.

V gene TRBV11-2 combines with J gene TRBJ2-6; no firm D call. This CDR3 is built from 17 residues. Germline assignment: CDR1 SGHAT and CDR2 FQNNGV. V was pared by 1 base and J by 2 bases, with 12 bases between. Here the CDR3 reads CASSLVQSLTGANVLTF. DNA for the CDR3: TGTGCCAGCAGCTTAGTTCAAAGCCTCACTGGGGCCAACGTCCTGACTTTC. The full variable domain, rest sourced from reference TRBV11-2 and TRBJ2-6, is EAGVAQSPRYKIIEKRQSVAFWCNPISGHATLYWYQQILGQGPKLLIQFQNNGVVDDSQLPKDRFSAERLKGVDSTLKIQPAKLEDSAVYLCASSLVQSLTGANVLTFGAGSRLTVL.

This clone was seen only a few times. The chain couples TRBV7-9 to TRBJ1-5, with D tentatively TRBD1 (6 bases). Germline CDR1 SEHNR, CDR2 FQNEAQ (reference sequence). V lost 0 bases to trimming and J lost 11 bases, with 8 bases between them. There are 12 residues in the CDR3. CDR3 protein: CASSLAAGAQHF. The CDR3 coding sequence is TGTGCCAGCAGCTTAGCAGCAGGGGCCCAGCATTTT.